This T cell receptor (beta chain) derives from a study of response to subunit inactivated influenza vaccine. Study-level points and caveats: The authors proposed limited new T cell recruitment per seasonal influenza vaccination.

With 5 bases removed from V and 7 bases from J, the gap between germline ends came to 9 bases. This CDR3 region has 12 residues. Concerning this clonotype itself: Its antigen is currently unknown.

Each CDR3 protein gets one entry after TCRdb re-called the RT-PCR reads with MiXCR. This sample has some 800,000 distinct CDR3 sequences; 21% occur once, and the top ten carry 10%. The sample was PBMCs from blood, taken around 5 days after vaccination. The genes are TRBV12-3 or TRBV12-4 and TRBJ2-1; D ambiguous. This sequence originates from a man between 45 and 60 years old who received an inactivated influenza vaccine. CDR3 in amino acids: CASSTRRNEQFF. The CDR3 DNA reads TGTGCCAGCAGTACCCGAAGGAATGAGCAGTTCTTC.